The 12 T cell receptor beta chains in this list originate from one sample, sequenced in a study of patients and donors after allogeneic stem cell transplantation. From the RT-PCR reads, TCRdb called clonotypes with MiXCR, one entry per CDR3 protein. The sample lists approximately 200,000 distinct CDR3 sequences; 41% were seen once. Sequenced sample: blood, either unsorted or a sorted T cell fraction (not recorded which). These receptors were obtained from a human donor who was either an allogeneic HSCT recipient or a stem cell or donor lymphocyte infusion donor (not recorded which). It is not recorded whose cells these are; they may come from a transplant donor.

The rearrangement uses TRBV4-3 and TRBJ2-1; D is perhaps TRBD1 or TRBD2 (5 bases each). Trimming took 6 bases from V and 4 from J, leaving 16 bases between them. This CDR3 has 15 amino acids. Germline-derived CDR1 and CDR2 are LGHNA and YSLEER. CDR3 nucleotide sequence: TGCGCCAGCAGTCCGGGGCCCTCTTTATACAATGAGCAGTTCTTC. Its translation: CASSPGPSLYNEQFF.

This clonotype is a singleton in its sample. The rearrangement uses TRBV24-1 and TRBJ1-5, with D maybe TRBD1 (6 bases). The CDR3 totals 16 residues. Trimming took 2 bases from V and 0 from J, leaving 10 bases between them. Germline V CDR1 and CDR2: KGHDR, SFDVKD. CDR3 nucleotides: TGTGCCACCAGTGATTCAGGGGACTTTAGCAATCAGCCCCAGCATTTT. Its protein is CATSDSGDFSNQPQHF.

The J gene is TRBJ1-1, the V gene TRBV28; 8 bases agree with TRBD1. After removal of 5 bases from V and 2 bases from J, the junction contained 10 bases not matched to a gene. This CDR3 has 16 residues. Germline CDR1 MDHEN, CDR2 SYDVKM. The CDR3 reads CASSPIGQGGNTEAFF. The CDR3 region has the DNA TGTGCCAGCAGTCCCATCGGACAGGGAGGAAACACTGAAGCTTTCTTT. Full variable domain (rest looked up from reference TRBV28 and TRBJ1-1): DVKVTQSSRYLVKRTGEKVFLECVQDMDHENMFWYRQDPGLGLRLIYFSYDVKMKEKGDIPEGYSVSREKKERFSLILESASTNQTSMYLCASSPIGQGGNTEAFFGQGTRLTVV.

This chain uses TRBV29-1 with TRBJ1-1; no reliable D call. CDR1 SQVTM and CDR2 ANQGSEA come from the germline V gene. V lost 6 bases and J 1 base, leaving 12 bases between the germline ends. The CDR3 runs to 13 residues. The CDR3 here is CSVRNGWNTEAFF. The CDR3 DNA follows: TGCAGCGTCCGCAATGGTTGGAACACTGAAGCTTTCTTT.

V gene TRBV27 combines with J gene TRBJ2-1; TRBD2 might be the D (6 bases). The V gene lost 6 bases and the J gene lost 6 bases, with 15 bases spanning the gap. The CDR3 covers 14 residues. Germline V gives CDR1 MNHEY, CDR2 SMNVEV (reference sequence). The CDR3 here is CASRDGGAVNEQFF. The CDR3 nucleotides are TGTGCCAGCAGAGACGGGGGTGCGGTCAATGAGCAGTTCTTC.

This clonotype was seen only a few times. The J gene is TRBJ1-1, the V gene TRBV7-9, with TRBD1 matching 10 bases. V trimming: 3 bases; J trimming: 5 bases; junction bases outside the gene matches: 9. CDR1 is SEHNR and CDR2 is FQNEAQ in the germline V gene (reference sequence). This CDR3 is 16 amino acids long. CDR3 loop: CASSLIRQGARTEAFF. The DNA for the CDR3 is TGTGCCAGCAGCTTGATACGACAGGGGGCAAGGACTGAAGCTTTCTTT.

This clonotype was found a few times. The CDR3 loop is CSVRTSGSADTQYF. CDR3 sequence (DNA): TGCAGCGTTCGGACTAGCGGGAGCGCAGATACGCAGTATTTT. The gene calls are TRBV29-1 and TRBJ2-3; the match to TRBD2 covers 13 bases. Trimming cost V 5 bases and J 4 bases; bases outside gene matches: 3. The length of the CDR3 is 14 residues. Germline V CDR1 and CDR2: SQVTM, ANQGSEA.

The chain uses TRBV27 and TRBJ1-3, with D uncertain. The CDR3 totals 13 residues. V lost 4 bases to trimming and J lost 2 bases, with 6 bases between them. Germline V gene data show CDR1 as MNHEY and CDR2 as SMNVEV (reference sequence). The CDR3 sequence is CASSSSTGNTIYF. CDR3 sequence (DNA): TGTGCCAGCAGTTCGTCCACTGGAAACACCATATATTTT.

This clonotype showed up just a few times. V is TRBV12-3 or TRBV12-4 and J is TRBJ1-2; 9 nucleotides match TRBD1. This CDR3 region has 14 residues. The V gene end was trimmed by 2 bases and the J gene end by 10 bases; junction bases not matched to a gene: 8. The CDR3 nucleotides read TGTGCCAGCAGTTTACGTGGGACAGGGTCGACCTACACCTTC. This sequence encodes CASSLRGTGSTYTF.

The rearrangement joins TRBV20-1 to TRBJ1-2; D possibly corresponds to TRBD1 (5 bases). Trimming pared 6 bases from V and 7 bases from J, leaving 24 bases between. This CDR3 contains 15 residues. The germline CDR1 and CDR2 sequences are DFQATT and SNEGSKA (reference sequence). The CDR3 nucleotides are TGCAGTGCCGAACCTCCGGGACGGGTTCTCCGTGGCTACACCTTC. Amino acid sequence: CSAEPPGRVLRGYTF.

This rearrangement joins TRBV15 to TRBJ1-1, with D maybe TRBD1 (6 bases). CDR3 length: 15 amino acids. Per germline, CDR1 LNHNV and CDR2 YYDKDF (reference sequence). V was cut by 7 bases and J by 0 bases, with 15 bases left in between. The CDR3: CATTAYRTVNTEAFF. The CDR3 bases are TGTGCCACCACCGCCTATCGGACAGTGAACACTGAAGCTTTCTTT. Complete variable domain (other parts from reference TRBV15 and TRBJ1-1): DAMVIQNPRYQVTQFGKPVTLSCSQTLNHNVMYWYQQKSSQAPKLLFHYYDKDFNNEADTPDNFQSRRPNTSFCFLDIRSPGLGDTAMYLCATTAYRTVNTEAFFGQGTRLTVV.

This chain connects TRBV7-9 to TRBJ2-2; D may be TRBD1 or TRBD2 (5 bases each). The germline V and J ends were trimmed by 3 bases and 7 bases, with 15 bases remaining between them. The length of the CDR3 is 15 residues. Germline V gene data show CDR1 as SEHNR and CDR2 as FQNEAQ (reference sequence). The CDR3: CASSFIASGLGELFF. CDR3 sequence (DNA): TGTGCCAGCAGCTTCATTGCGTCGGGGCTCGGGGAGCTGTTTTTT.